This TCR beta chain was recorded in a study of cytomegalovirus exposure and HLA in healthy donors. Turning to the study itself: About 79% of 350 to 400 genotyped donors fell in the Caucasian-associated ancestry cluster. Regarding the study as a whole: In a later analysis, CMV-associated beta chains were mostly HLA-associated, it appeared. Versus the approximately 670-donor mean, an Asian-associated ancestry cluster reportedly showed fewer N-insertions in a later analysis.

Unrecorded immune exposures were likely, despite nominal health at sampling. PCR amplification relied on 60 Vbeta primers (plus 13 Jbeta primers). Measured with immunoSEQ multiplex PCR; TCRdb has only the in-frame clones, and not every one. The data contain 95,000 to 100,000 clones, 70% to 80% of them singletons. This clone was picked up one time. Antigen unknown. The specimen was PBMCs. The receptor's source is a man between 60 and 75 years old in good health and CMV-seropositive.

The CDR3 DNA follows: TGCGCCAGCAGCTTAGCGGGGGAGGGTAATGAGCAGTTCTTC. This sequence encodes CASSLAGEGNEQFF. This chain joins TRBV5-1 and TRBJ2-1; 8 positions agree with TRBD2. V lost 2 bases to trimming and J lost 7 bases; unmatched junction nucleotides: 5. Germline V CDR1 and CDR2: SGHRS, YFSETQ. This CDR3 region has 14 residues.